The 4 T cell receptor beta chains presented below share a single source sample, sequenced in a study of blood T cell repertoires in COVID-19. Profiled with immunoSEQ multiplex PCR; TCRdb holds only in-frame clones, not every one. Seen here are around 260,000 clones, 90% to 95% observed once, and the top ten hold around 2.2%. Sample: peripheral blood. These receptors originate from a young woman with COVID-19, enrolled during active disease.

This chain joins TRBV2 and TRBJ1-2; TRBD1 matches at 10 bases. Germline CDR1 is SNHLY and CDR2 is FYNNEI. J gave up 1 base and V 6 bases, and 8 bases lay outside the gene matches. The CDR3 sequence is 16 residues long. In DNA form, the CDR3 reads TGTGCCAGCAGAGCCGACAGGGGGCGTCTTAACTATGGCTACACCTTC. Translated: CASRADRGRLNYGYTF.

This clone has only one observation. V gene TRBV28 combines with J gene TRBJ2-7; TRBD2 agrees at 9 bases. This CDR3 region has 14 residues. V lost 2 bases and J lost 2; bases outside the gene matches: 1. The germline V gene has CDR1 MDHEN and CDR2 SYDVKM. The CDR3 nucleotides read TGTGCCAGCAGTTTAGCGGGAGGGGCCTACGAGCAGTACTTC. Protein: CASSLAGGAYEQYF.

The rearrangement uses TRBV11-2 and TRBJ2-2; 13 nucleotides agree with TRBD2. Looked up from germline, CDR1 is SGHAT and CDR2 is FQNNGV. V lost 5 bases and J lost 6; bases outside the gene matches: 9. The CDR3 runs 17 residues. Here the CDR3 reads CASSRTSGSVNSGELFF. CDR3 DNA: TGTGCCAGCAGCAGGACTAGCGGGAGCGTAAACTCCGGGGAGCTGTTTTTT.

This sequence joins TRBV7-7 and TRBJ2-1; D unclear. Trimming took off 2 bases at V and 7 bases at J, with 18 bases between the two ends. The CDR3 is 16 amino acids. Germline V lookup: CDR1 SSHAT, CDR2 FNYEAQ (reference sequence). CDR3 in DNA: TGTGCCAGCAGCTTATTTTCTACCACCGATAAGAATGAGCAGTTCTTC. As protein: CASSLFSTTDKNEQFF. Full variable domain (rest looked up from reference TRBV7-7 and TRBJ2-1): GAGVSQSPRYKVTKRGQDVTLRCDPISSHATLYWYQQALGQGPEFLTYFNYEAQPDKSGLPSDRFSAERPEGSISTLTIQRTEQRDSAMYRCASSLFSTTDKNEQFFGPGTRLTVL.